The rows below give T cell receptor beta chains drawn from one sample of a study of CD8 T cells in ankylosing spondylitis. One entry per CDR3 protein results from TCRdb running MiXCR on the 5' RACE reads. The sample holds some 140,000 distinct CDR3 sequences, 7.5% to 9.5% seen once. Sequencing was performed on synovial fluid, either unsorted or a sorted T cell fraction (not recorded which). The receptor source for this set is a male donor with ankylosing spondylitis. Both conserved end residues are part of each CDR3. D genes are given only for firm matches. Rows may omit the clone size; those that give it use once, few, many or a size class.

DNA	CDR3	V	D	size	J	length
TGCGCCAGCAGCCTCATAGGGAACACCGGGGAGCTGTTTTTT	CASSLIGNTGELFF	TRBV5-1	-	many	TRBJ2-2	14
TGCGCCAGCAGCTTGGCCAGTACAGGGTTAGTCTATGGCTACACCTTC	CASSLASTGLVYGYTF	TRBV5-1	-	few	TRBJ1-2	16
TGTGCCAGCAGCTGGGCCCTGATTAGCAATCAGCCCCAGCATTTT	CASSWALISNQPQHF	TRBV7-2	-	-	TRBJ1-5	15
TGTGCCAGCTCACCTTTGTCACAGAACACTGAAGCTTTCTTT	CASSPLSQNTEAFF	TRBV18	-	many	TRBJ1-1	14
TGCAGTGCTAACGGCCCAGGGAGCTACGAGCAGTACTTC	CSANGPGSYEQYF	TRBV20-1	-	many	TRBJ2-7	13
TGTGCCAGCACACGACAGGGGACGACCTACGAGCAGTACTTC	CASTRQGTTYEQYF	TRBV28	TRBD1	few	TRBJ2-7	14
TGTGCCAGCATCCGGACCACAGGCTCCTACGAGCAGTACTTC	CASIRTTGSYEQYF	TRBV27	-	-	TRBJ2-7	14
TGTGCCAGCAGTATTCCGACTAGCGGAAACATTCAGTACTTC	CASSIPTSGNIQYF	TRBV6-1	TRBD2	few	TRBJ2-4	14
TGTGCCAGCAGCCCTTACAGGGGGCACTTCACAGATACGCAGTATTTT	CASSPYRGHFTDTQYF	TRBV5-6	TRBD1	few	TRBJ2-3	16
TGTGCCAGCAGCGTAGGGACTAGCGGGAGGAATGAGCAGTTCTTC	CASSVGTSGRNEQFF	TRBV9	TRBD2	-	TRBJ2-1	15
TGCGCCAGCAGCCAAGTGGCGGGAGGGAACACCGGGGAGCTGTTTTTT	CASSQVAGGNTGELFF	TRBV4-1	TRBD2	many	TRBJ2-2	16
TGCGCCAGCAGCTTGGAGCTGGCTGGCCATGGCTACACCTTC	CASSLELAGHGYTF	TRBV5-1	-	many	TRBJ1-2	14
TGTGCCACCAGTGAAGGGTATCCGGACACTGAAGCTTTCTTT	CATSEGYPDTEAFF	TRBV24-1	-	few	TRBJ1-1	14
TGCAGTGCTAGAACTCTAGCGGGGGTTGCCTACAATGAGCAGTTCTTC	CSARTLAGVAYNEQFF	TRBV20-1	TRBD2	few	TRBJ2-1	16
TGTGCCAGCAGCTCGAGACTGAAGGCCTACGAGCAGTACTTC	CASSSRLKAYEQYF	TRBV7-2	-	many	TRBJ2-7	14
TGCAGTGCTAGAAAAGGTCAGGACTTCCGGAGGGATCAGCCCCAGCATTTT	CSARKGQDFRRDQPQHF	TRBV20-1	-	many	TRBJ1-5	17
TGTGCCGCCAGGGGGCAGGACGATGAGCAGTTCTTC	CAARGQDDEQFF	TRBV28	TRBD1	few	TRBJ2-1	12
TGTGCCAGCAGCACGCCGACCGGGACACCATACGAGCAGTACTTC	CASSTPTGTPYEQYF	TRBV7-2	-	-	TRBJ2-7	15
TGCAGTGCTAGAAATCGACAGGGGTCAGGCACAGATACGCAGTATTTT	CSARNRQGSGTDTQYF	TRBV20-1	TRBD1	few	TRBJ2-3	16
TGCAGTGCTAGAGACCAGGGGGGGGGTGAAAAACTGTTTTTT	CSARDQGGGEKLFF	TRBV20-1	TRBD1	-	TRBJ1-4	14
TGCAGTGCTAGGAGTAGGACTACAAGAAACAATGAGCAGTTCTTC	CSARSRTTRNNEQFF	TRBV20-1	-	many	TRBJ2-1	15
TGTGCCAGCAGGGTAACAGGGGCTGGGAGCTACACCTTC	CASRVTGAGSYTF	TRBV28	TRBD1	few	TRBJ1-2	13
TGCAGTGCTAGTCAGGGAGCTAACAATGAGCAGTTCTTC	CSASQGANNEQFF	TRBV20-1	-	few	TRBJ2-1	13
TGTGCCAGCAGCATAGCGGGACATCCGAACTATGGCTACACCTTC	CASSIAGHPNYGYTF	TRBV7-9	-	few	TRBJ1-2	15
TGTGCCAGCACCATACTAGGTTCCACAGATACGCAGTATTTT	CASTILGSTDTQYF	TRBV6-1	-	many	TRBJ2-3	14
TGTGCCAGCAGTTACCAAAGCGGGAGTACCGGGGAGCTGTTTTTT	CASSYQSGSTGELFF	TRBV6-5	TRBD2	-	TRBJ2-2	15
TGCAGTGCGGCCCGGGGGGGCTACACCTTC	CSAARGGYTF	TRBV20-1	-	-	TRBJ1-2	10
TGCAGTGCCCTTGACAGGGTAGCATCCTACAATGAGCAGTTCTTC	CSALDRVASYNEQFF	TRBV20-1	TRBD1	many	TRBJ2-1	15
TGTGCCACCAGTGATCCCAGCGGGAGCTCAGATACGCAGTATTTT	CATSDPSGSSDTQYF	TRBV24-1	TRBD2	few	TRBJ2-3	15
TGTGCCAGCAGCCTTAGACAGGTAGGGCCCTACGAGCAGTACTTC	CASSLRQVGPYEQYF	TRBV7-2	-	few	TRBJ2-7	15
TGTGCCAGCAGCTTAGTCGGGACCACCTATGGCTACACCTTC	CASSLVGTTYGYTF	TRBV7-2	-	few	TRBJ1-2	14
TGTGCCAGCAGCTTAGTGGCCTCGAAGCTGTACGAGCAGTACTTC	CASSLVASKLYEQYF	TRBV11-1	-	-	TRBJ2-7	15
TGCGCCAGCAGCTTGGAAGGTGACGAGACCCAGTACTTC	CASSLEGDETQYF	TRBV5-1	-	many	TRBJ2-5	13
TGTGCCAGCAGCCTATATGGGACAGCCACTGAAGCTTTCTTT	CASSLYGTATEAFF	TRBV7-2	TRBD1	many	TRBJ1-1	14
TGTGCCAGCAGCTTCGGCCTAGCGGATGTCAATGAGCAGTTCTTC	CASSFGLADVNEQFF	TRBV11-2	TRBD2	-	TRBJ2-1	15
TGCAGTGCTAGTATGTGGGTATCTCGCCCTGAGACCCAGTACTTC	CSASMWVSRPETQYF	TRBV20-1	-	few	TRBJ2-5	15
TGTGCCAGCTCACCTCAGGGATTAAGTGCCGGGGAGCTGTTTTTT	CASSPQGLSAGELFF	TRBV18	-	-	TRBJ2-2	15
TGTGCCAGCAGCTTCGGACAGGGTCCATACTACGAGCAGTACTTC	CASSFGQGPYYEQYF	TRBV9	TRBD1	many	TRBJ2-7	15
TGTGCCAGCAGCCGGCGCATGGTTTACGAGCAGTACTTC	CASSRRMVYEQYF	TRBV14	-	-	TRBJ2-7	13
TGCAGTGCTAGAGGCCGGGGCCTCCCACACAATGAGCAGTTCTTC	CSARGRGLPHNEQFF	TRBV20-1	-	few	TRBJ2-1	15
TGCAGCGTTTGGGCTGGGGCCAACGTCCTGACTTTC	CSVWAGANVLTF	TRBV29-1	-	many	TRBJ2-6	12
TGTGCCAGCAGCATACTGACGGACTACGAGCAGTACTTC	CASSILTDYEQYF	TRBV7-2	-	many	TRBJ2-7	13
TGTGCCAGCACGGCAGGAAAGTCCTACGAGCAGTACTTC	CASTAGKSYEQYF	TRBV6-1	-	few	TRBJ2-7	13
TGTGCCAGCAGTTCCTGGACAGGGGGTAACTATGGCTACACCTTC	CASSSWTGGNYGYTF	TRBV28	TRBD1	few	TRBJ1-2	15
TGTGCCATCAGGGCAGGGCTCCCGGGGCATGGCTACACCTTC	CAIRAGLPGHGYTF	TRBV10-3	-	few	TRBJ1-2	14
TGTGCCATCACCGAAACCGGGACACAGAACACTGAAGCTTTCTTT	CAITETGTQNTEAFF	TRBV10-3	-	-	TRBJ1-1	15
TGCGCCAGCAGCCTCACCCCGGAGCGGGACCTCTACAATGAGCAGTTCTTC	CASSLTPERDLYNEQFF	TRBV4-3	TRBD2	many	TRBJ2-1	17
TGTGCCAGCAGTTACGGCGAGGGACAGACCTACGAGCAGTACTTC	CASSYGEGQTYEQYF	TRBV6-5	TRBD1	-	TRBJ2-7	15
TGTGCCAGCAGTTACTCCCGCAATCAGCCCCAGCATTTT	CASSYSRNQPQHF	TRBV6-2/TRBV6-3	-	few	TRBJ1-5	13
TGTGCCAGCAGTTTTTGGACTAAATACAATGAGCAGTTCTTC	CASSFWTKYNEQFF	TRBV27	-	many	TRBJ2-1	14
TGTGCCAGCAGCTTCGTCGGGGCCAACGTCCTGACTTTC	CASSFVGANVLTF	TRBV7-9	-	many	TRBJ2-6	13
TGCGCCAGCAGCTTCCAGGCAGTTATGAACACTGAAGCTTTCTTT	CASSFQAVMNTEAFF	TRBV5-1	-	many	TRBJ1-1	15
TGTGCCAGCACCCTTAGCGGGGGGTACACAGATACGCAGTATTTT	CASTLSGGYTDTQYF	TRBV6-1	TRBD2	-	TRBJ2-3	15
TGTGCCAGCAGCTTATACGGCTCGGACGAGCAGTACTTC	CASSLYGSDEQYF	TRBV7-9	-	few	TRBJ2-7	13
TGTGCCAGCAGTCCGCCTGTGAATACGCAGTATTTT	CASSPPVNTQYF	TRBV28	-	many	TRBJ2-3	12
TGTGCCAGCAGTGAACTGAGGGGGACTGAAGCTTTCTTT	CASSELRGTEAFF	TRBV6-1	-	few	TRBJ1-1	13
TGCGCCAGCAGTTTCCTTGGGACAGGCACAGATACGCAGTATTTT	CASSFLGTGTDTQYF	TRBV5-1	TRBD1	few	TRBJ2-3	15
TGCAGCGCCGCCGATGGTTTCTTGGCACTACGCGAGCAGTACTTC	CSAADGFLALREQYF	TRBV29-1	-	many	TRBJ2-7	15
TGTGCCAGCAGCCTAACTAGGGATACGCAGTATTTT	CASSLTRDTQYF	TRBV9	-	few	TRBJ2-3	12
TGTGCCAGCAGCAAATTAACCGGGACTAGCGACACCGGGGAGCTGTTTTTT	CASSKLTGTSDTGELFF	TRBV6-1	TRBD2	many	TRBJ2-2	17